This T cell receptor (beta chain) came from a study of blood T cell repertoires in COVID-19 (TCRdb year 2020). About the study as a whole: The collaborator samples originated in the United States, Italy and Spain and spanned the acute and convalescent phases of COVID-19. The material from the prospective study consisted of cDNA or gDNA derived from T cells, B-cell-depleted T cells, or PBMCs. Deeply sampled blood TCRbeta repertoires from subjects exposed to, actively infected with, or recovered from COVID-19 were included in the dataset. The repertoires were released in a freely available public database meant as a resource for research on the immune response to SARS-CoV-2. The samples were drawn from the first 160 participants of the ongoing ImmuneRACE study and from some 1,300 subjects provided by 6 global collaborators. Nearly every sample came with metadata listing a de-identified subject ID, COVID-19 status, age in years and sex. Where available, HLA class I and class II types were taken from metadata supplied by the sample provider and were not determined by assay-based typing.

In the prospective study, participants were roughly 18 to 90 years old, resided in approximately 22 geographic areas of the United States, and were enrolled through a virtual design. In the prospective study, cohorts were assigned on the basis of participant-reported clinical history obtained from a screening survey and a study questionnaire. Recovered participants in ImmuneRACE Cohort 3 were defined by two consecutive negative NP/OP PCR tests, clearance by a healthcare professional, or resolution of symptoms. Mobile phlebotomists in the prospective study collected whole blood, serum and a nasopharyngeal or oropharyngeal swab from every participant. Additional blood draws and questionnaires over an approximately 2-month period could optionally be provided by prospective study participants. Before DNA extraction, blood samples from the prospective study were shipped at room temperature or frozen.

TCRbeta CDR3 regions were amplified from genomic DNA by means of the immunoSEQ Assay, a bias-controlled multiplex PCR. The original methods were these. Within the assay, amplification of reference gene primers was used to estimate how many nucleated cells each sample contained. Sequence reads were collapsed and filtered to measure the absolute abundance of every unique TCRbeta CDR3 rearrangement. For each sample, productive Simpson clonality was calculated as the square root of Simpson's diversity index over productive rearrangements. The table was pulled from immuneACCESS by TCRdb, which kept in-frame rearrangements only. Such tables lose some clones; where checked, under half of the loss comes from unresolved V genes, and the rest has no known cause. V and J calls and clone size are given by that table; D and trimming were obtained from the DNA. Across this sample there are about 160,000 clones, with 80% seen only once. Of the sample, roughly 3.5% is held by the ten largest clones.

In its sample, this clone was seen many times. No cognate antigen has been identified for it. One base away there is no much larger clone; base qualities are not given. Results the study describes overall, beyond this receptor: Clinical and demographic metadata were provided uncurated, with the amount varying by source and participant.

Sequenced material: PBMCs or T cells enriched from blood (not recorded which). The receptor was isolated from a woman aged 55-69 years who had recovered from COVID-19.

This receptor has the CDR3 CAISDQAGGGETQYF. The sequenced DNA is TGTGCCATCAGTGATCAGGCGGGGGGAGGAGAGACCCAGTACTTC. The chain is encoded by TRBV10-3 joined to TRBJ2-5, and 8 bases in between align with TRBD2. CDR1 and CDR2 are drawn from the germline V gene: ENHRY, SYGVKD. Measured from the cysteine to the phenylalanine, the CDR3 is 15 residues long. CDR3 DNA is the only sequence kept; it has 45 bases, read in frame from the first base. The germline V and J ends show losses of 3 bases and 4 bases respectively, and no gene match explains 7 bases of the junction.